A selection of T cell receptor beta chains follows, all from one sample in a study of T cell responses to AZD1222 COVID-19 vaccine. The repertoire was sequenced with immunoSEQ multiplex PCR; TCRdb's copy has only in-frame clones and lacks some. The sample carries 100,000 to 150,000 clones, under 90% recorded once. The starting material was peripheral blood, obtained on day 0 of AZD1222 vaccination. These receptors were obtained from an adult in good health. Each CDR3 is given with its conserved first and last residue. The order of the fields is V gene, clone size, J gene, CDR3 protein. Some rows have no size entry. The others give once, few or many, or a class for an expanded clone.

TRBV9	NA	TRBJ2-4	CASSVDAGGLAKNIQYF
TRBV5-1	NA	TRBJ1-6	CASSLEFGDGHNSPLHF
TRBV3-1/TRBV3-2	NA	TRBJ1-1	CASSQFTEAFF
TRBV5-1	NA	TRBJ2-7	CASSRLWTSGGGEQYF
TRBV19	NA	TRBJ2-2	CASSIRGLNTGELFF
TRBV6-4	NA	TRBJ2-3	CASARTATDTQYF
TRBV6-2/TRBV6-3	NA	TRBJ2-7	CASSYMAYEQYF
TRBV7-2	few	TRBJ2-7	CASSFATSGGPQYF
TRBV19	NA	TRBJ2-7	CASRADKSNFEQYF
TRBV13	NA	TRBJ2-7	CASSLHYEQYF
TRBV6-2/TRBV6-3	few	TRBJ1-6	CASSSPSEGNSPLHF
TRBV29-1	NA	TRBJ1-1	CSVGQGNTEAFF
TRBV5-1	NA	TRBJ1-2	CASSLVGGGHNYGYTF
TRBV28	NA	TRBJ1-1	CASSLLGQGNTEAFF
TRBV28	few	TRBJ1-1	CASSPPGEGNTEAFF
TRBV27	NA	TRBJ2-1	CASSLSTGTSGDEQFF
TRBV6-6	NA	TRBJ1-1	CASSTQVPNTEAFF
TRBV5-4	few	TRBJ1-1	CASSNLRGNTEAFF
TRBV5-1	NA	TRBJ2-7	CASSGGEGDSQFYEQYF
TRBV28	NA	TRBJ2-7	CASSFFRDRGNEQYF
TRBV6-2/TRBV6-3	NA	TRBJ1-1	CASSYSGYVSGPPEAFF
TRBV5-1	NA	TRBJ1-2	CASSLGHSGPPAYGYTF
TRBV9	NA	TRBJ2-7	CASSPIGRGVYEQYF
TRBV7-2	NA	TRBJ1-2	CASSRGTASPSNYGYTF
TRBV5-6	once	TRBJ1-5	CASQKAASNQPQHF
TRBV7-2	NA	TRBJ1-1	CASSPMRGRTEAFF
TRBV7-8	NA	TRBJ1-6	CASSNTGGAGGSPLHF
TRBV5-1	once	TRBJ2-7	CASSLLHTTYEQYF
TRBV7-9	NA	TRBJ1-4	CASSRPQGLGEKLFF
TRBV10-2	NA	TRBJ1-4	CASSVGTGGVDEKLFF
TRBV27	NA	TRBJ2-3	CATREGASTDTQYF
TRBV15	NA	TRBJ1-5	CATSRKTGTGNQPQHF
TRBV11-1	NA	TRBJ1-2	CASSPGQGVGGYTF
TRBV15	NA	TRBJ2-1	CATSSIFQARGFQFF
TRBV29-1	NA	TRBJ1-4	CSVEQGREKLFF